Shown below are 16 T cell receptor beta chains from a single sample sequenced in a study of metastatic and nonmetastatic thyroid tumors. TCRdb reanalyzed the PCR reads via MiXCR. The sample lists 25,000 to 30,000 clones, roughly 4% occurring once. Each patient went into thyroid surgery without having received any treatment. Sequencing was done on a sample of blood. Receptors were obtained from a male donor with papillary thyroid cancer or a benign thyroid nodule (not recorded which). Some clones in this sample may be carry-over from other donors' samples.

V gene TRBV6-1 combines with J gene TRBJ1-2, with D maybe TRBD1 (5 bases). V lost 6 bases to trimming and J lost 4 bases, with 18 bases between them. CDR3 length equals 15 residues. From germline, CDR1 is MNHNS and CDR2 SASEGT. The DNA of the CDR3 is TGTGCCAGCAGAGAGCGGGCAGGGCCCCTCTATGGCTACACCTTC. Translating gives CASRERAGPLYGYTF.

This clone counts as medium-sized. This sample also contains other DNA sequences that code for the same CDR3. The J gene is TRBJ2-3, the V gene TRBV6-1, with 8 bases that match TRBD2. After removal of 4 bases from V and 9 bases from J, the junction contained 12 bases not matched to a gene. This CDR3 region has 15 residues. The germline V gene encodes CDR1 MNHNS and CDR2 SASEGT. CDR3 in DNA: TGTGCCAGCAGTGCCCTAGCGGGCGAGGCTAGAACGCAGTATTTT. Protein product: CASSALAGEARTQYF.

This clone showed up just a few times. The chain joins TRBV6-5 to TRBJ1-2, with 7 bases identical to TRBD1. This CDR3 contains 14 residues. Per the germline V gene, CDR1 is MNHEY and CDR2 is SVGAGI. V was pared by 2 bases and J by 7 bases, with 7 bases of the junction left unmatched. The CDR3 region is CASSYETGFIGYTF. In DNA, the CDR3 is TGTGCCAGCAGTTACGAGACAGGGTTTATTGGCTACACCTTC.

This clone has a handful of counts. V is TRBV25-1 and J is TRBJ2-1; D is ambiguous. The CDR3 has 15 amino acids. Trimming cost V 3 bases and J 3 bases, with 12 bases left between them. Germline V gene data show CDR1 as MGHDK and CDR2 as SYGVNS. The CDR3 DNA follows: TGTGCCAGCAGTGACGCGGCAGGTTACTACAATGAGCAGTTCTTC. Translated, it gives CASSDAAGYYNEQFF.

This clone was observed a handful of times. This chain connects TRBV6-1 to TRBJ2-7; maybe TRBD1 (6 bases). The CDR3 covers 15 residues. Looked up from germline, CDR1 is MNHNS and CDR2 is SASEGT. Trimming left V 5 bases short and J 2 bases short, with 16 bases between. The CDR3 DNA follows: TGTGCCAGCAGTTTAGCCCCCGGACAGACCTACGAGCAGTACTTC. Residues: CASSLAPGQTYEQYF.

This clone was observed a handful of times. The rearrangement uses TRBV5-1 and TRBJ2-7; 10 nucleotides line up with TRBD1. Trimming took 0 bases from V and 7 from J; bases not matched to a gene: 4. Germline lookup yields CDR1 SGHRS and CDR2 YFSETQ. The CDR3 has 14 amino acids. The DNA for the CDR3 is TGCGCCAGCAGCTTGGTCTGGACAGGGGGGGAGCAGTACTTC. This gives the protein CASSLVWTGGEQYF. Full variable domain (missing parts from reference TRBV5-1 and TRBJ2-7): KAGVTQTPRYLIKTRGQQVTLSCSPISGHRSVSWYQQTPGQGLQFLFEYFSETQRNKGNFPGRFSGRQFSNSRSEMNVSTLELGDSALYLCASSLVWTGGEQYFGPGTRLTVT.

This clone was seen repeatedly, ten times or more. This chain connects TRBV19 to TRBJ2-2; TRBD2 might be the D (6 bases). V lost 5 bases to trimming and J lost 3 bases, with 19 bases between them. The CDR3 has 17 residues. The V gene's germline CDR1 is LNHDA and CDR2 SQIVND (reference sequence). The chain's CDR3 is CASSPPSPSDHTGELFF. The CDR3 region has the DNA TGTGCCAGTAGTCCACCATCCCCTAGCGACCACACCGGGGAGCTGTTTTTT.

This clone qualifies as medium-sized (0.01 to 0.1%). This chain uses TRBV6-1 with TRBJ1-1; D remains unclear. V shed 5 bases and J shed 5 bases, with 18 bases lying between them. This CDR3 spans 15 amino acids. The germline CDR1 and CDR2 sequences are MNHNS and SASEGT. The CDR3 spells CASSHPSRAQTEAFF. CDR3 sequence (DNA): TGTGCCAGCAGTCACCCGTCCCGGGCGCAGACTGAAGCTTTCTTT.

In this sample, this clone turned up many times. The rearrangement uses TRBV2 and TRBJ2-1, with D hard to call. Germline CDR1 reads SNHLY; CDR2 reads FYNNEI. V lost 6 bases and J 6 bases, leaving 12 bases between the germline ends. The CDR3 loop spans 13 amino acids. The CDR3 DNA reads as TGTGCCAGCAGGGGCGACTCCATCAATGAGCAGTTCTTC. This codes for CASRGDSINEQFF. Combining the CDR3 with reference TRBV2 and TRBJ2-1 gives the whole variable domain EPEVTQTPSHQVTQMGQEVILRCVPISNHLYFYWYRQILGQKVEFLVSFYNNEISEKSEIFDDQFSVERPDGSNFTLKIRSTKLEDSAMYFCASRGDSINEQFFGPGTRLTVL.

As to this clone: Sequence at one end of the junction differs from germline and may be a read error. The rearrangement uses TRBV6-1 and TRBJ2-7; maybe TRBD2 (6 bases). The CDR3 extends over 15 amino acids. Germline loops: CDR1 MNHNS, CDR2 SASEGT. CDR3 loop: CAGSRERVFSYDQYF. The DNA for the CDR3 is TGTGCCGGCAGTCGGGAGCGGGTATTCTCCTACGACCAGTACTTC.

V and J are TRBV30 and TRBJ1-4; D gene unclear. Trimming stripped 3 bases from V and 8 bases from J, with 7 bases between. This CDR3 spans 11 amino acids. CDR1 GTSNPN and CDR2 SVGIG come from the germline V gene (reference sequence). The DNA of the CDR3 is TGTGCCTGGAGGTTGGGGGAAAAACTGTTTTTT. Protein sequence: CAWRLGEKLFF.

A remark on this clone: One end of the junction fails to match germline, which may point to a read error. The J gene is TRBJ2-2, the V gene TRBV4-1; D perhaps matches TRBD2 (6 bases). The germline V gene encodes CDR1 MGHRA and CDR2 YSYEKL. This CDR3 has 15 residues. In DNA, the CDR3 is TGCGCCAGCAGCCCAGGGACTGTGAACACTGGGGAGCTGTTTTTT. This encodes CASSPGTVNTGELFF.

This clone was seen many times. CDR3 coding DNA: TGTGCCACCAGCAGAGAGTTGACGGGAGGAGGCTACGAGCAGTACTTC. Translated, it gives CATSRELTGGGYEQYF. The chain carries TRBV15 and TRBJ2-7, with 7 bases aligning to TRBD2. V was clipped by 0 bases and J by 3 bases; unmatched bases: 8. CDR1 LNHNV and CDR2 YYDKDF come from the germline V gene (reference sequence). The CDR3 loop spans 16 amino acids. The whole variable domain, filled in from reference TRBV15 and TRBJ2-7, reads DAMVIQNPRYQVTQFGKPVTLSCSQTLNHNVMYWYQQKSSQAPKLLFHYYDKDFNNEADTPDNFQSRRPNTSFCFLDIRSPGLGDTAMYLCATSRELTGGGYEQYFGPGTRLTVT.

This clone came up a few times. This rearrangement joins TRBV20-1 to TRBJ1-5; possible D gene TRBD1, 6 bases. The V end was cut by 3 bases, the J end by 2 bases, with 17 bases between. Looked up from germline, CDR1 is DFQATT and CDR2 is SNEGSKA (reference sequence). This CDR3 contains 16 residues. The CDR3 coding sequence is TGCAGTGCTAGGCACCAGGGGCTCGGGGGCAATCAGCCCCAGCATTTT. Translated: CSARHQGLGGNQPQHF.

This clone has ten or more counts. The V and J genes are TRBV7-9 and TRBJ2-7; 7 bases are a match to TRBD2. V gave up 8 bases and J gave up 1 base; unmatched junction bases: 5. The CDR3 has 13 residues. Per the germline V gene, CDR1 is SEHNR and CDR2 is FQNEAQ (reference sequence). The CDR3 spells CASGGTTSYEQYF. In nucleotides, the CDR3 is TGTGCCAGCGGCGGGACTACTTCCTACGAGCAGTACTTC.

This clone was counted only a few times. A much larger clone differs from this one at a single base, so this may be a read error. The chain has TRBV10-3 and TRBJ2-1; D gene unclear. Germline CDR1 reads ENHRY; CDR2 reads SYGVKD. This CDR3 has 13 amino acids. The chain's CDR3 is CAVSELKRGEQFF. CDR3 bases: TGTGCCGTCAGTGAGTTAAAAAGAGGTGAGCAGTTCTTC.